This T cell receptor beta chain originates from a study of chemoradiotherapy in HPV16-positive cancers. Repertoires were sampled repeatedly during chemoradiotherapy. The CDR3 contains 14 residues. The V gene's germline CDR1 is LNHDA and CDR2 SQIVND (reference sequence). The junction had 7 bases not matched to a gene; V was cut back by 5 bases and J by 8 bases. Note on this clone: No antigen is known for it.

Measured with immunoSEQ multiplex PCR; TCRdb has only the in-frame clones, and not every one. The repertoire includes 30,000 to 40,000 clones, approximately 90% of them detected once, and approximately 3.7% sits in the top ten. Study-level findings and limits: Non-HPV-specific T cells did not expand in tumors during treatment, whereas candidate HPV-specific clones and E7-related motifs did.

Sequencing used blood, obtained from a patient who underwent chemoradiotherapy. This sequence was found in a human donor with HPV-associated anogenital cancer. The chain is built from TRBV19 and TRBJ2-1; the match to TRBD2 covers 9 bases. The CDR3 coding sequence is TGTGCCAGTAGTTCCGGGACTAGCCCCGATGAGCAGTTCTTC. Translation gives CASSSGTSPDEQFF.